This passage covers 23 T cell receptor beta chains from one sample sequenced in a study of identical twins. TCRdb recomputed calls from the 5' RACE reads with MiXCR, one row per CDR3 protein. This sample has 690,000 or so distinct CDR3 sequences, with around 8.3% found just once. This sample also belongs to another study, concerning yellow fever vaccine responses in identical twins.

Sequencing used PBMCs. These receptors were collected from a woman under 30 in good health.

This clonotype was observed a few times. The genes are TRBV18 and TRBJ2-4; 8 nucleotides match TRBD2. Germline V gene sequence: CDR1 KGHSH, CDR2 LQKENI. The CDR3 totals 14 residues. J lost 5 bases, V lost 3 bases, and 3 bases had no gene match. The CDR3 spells CASSPGLVQNIQYF. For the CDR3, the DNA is TGTGCCAGCTCACCGGGACTAGTCCAAAACATTCAGTACTTC.

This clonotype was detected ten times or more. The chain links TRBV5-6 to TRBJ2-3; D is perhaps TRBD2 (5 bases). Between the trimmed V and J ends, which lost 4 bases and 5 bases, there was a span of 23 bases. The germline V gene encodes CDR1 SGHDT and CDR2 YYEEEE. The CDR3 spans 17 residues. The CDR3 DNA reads TGTGCCAGCAGCGACCCCGGCGGCAGCGGATCCCGAGATACGCAGTATTTT. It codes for CASSDPGGSGSRDTQYF.

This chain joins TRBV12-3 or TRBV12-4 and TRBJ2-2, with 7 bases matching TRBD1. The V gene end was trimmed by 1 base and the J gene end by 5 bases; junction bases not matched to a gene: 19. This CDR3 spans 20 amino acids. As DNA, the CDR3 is TGTGCCAGCAGTTTAGATTTTTTGTCGTGGGATAGGGGGCGGACCGGGGAGCTGTTTTTT. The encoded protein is CASSLDFLSWDRGRTGELFF.

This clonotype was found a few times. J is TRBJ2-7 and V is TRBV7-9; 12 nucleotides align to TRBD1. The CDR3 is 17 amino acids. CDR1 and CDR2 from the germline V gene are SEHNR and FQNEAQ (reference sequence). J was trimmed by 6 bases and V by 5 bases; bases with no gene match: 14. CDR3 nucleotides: TGTGCCAGCAGCCCCCAGTCCGGGACAGGGGGCTCGGGCGAGCAGTACTTC. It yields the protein CASSPQSGTGGSGEQYF.

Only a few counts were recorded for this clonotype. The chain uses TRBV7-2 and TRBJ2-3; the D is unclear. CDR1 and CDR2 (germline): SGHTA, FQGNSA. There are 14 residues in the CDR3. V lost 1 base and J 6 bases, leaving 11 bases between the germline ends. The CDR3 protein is CASSLDVMGDTQYF. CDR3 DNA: TGTGCCAGCAGCTTAGATGTGATGGGGGATACGCAGTATTTT.

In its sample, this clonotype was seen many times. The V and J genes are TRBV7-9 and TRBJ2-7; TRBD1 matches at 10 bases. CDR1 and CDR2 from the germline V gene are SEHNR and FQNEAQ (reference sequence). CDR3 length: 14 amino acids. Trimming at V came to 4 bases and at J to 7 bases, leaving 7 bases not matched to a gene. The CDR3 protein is CASSSGTGVREQYF. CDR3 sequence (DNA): TGTGCCAGCAGCTCCGGGACAGGGGTGAGAGAGCAGTACTTC.

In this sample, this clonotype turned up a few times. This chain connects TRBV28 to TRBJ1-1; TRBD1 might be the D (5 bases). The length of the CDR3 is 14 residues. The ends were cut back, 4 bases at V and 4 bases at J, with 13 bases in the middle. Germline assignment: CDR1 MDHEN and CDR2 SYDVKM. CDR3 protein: CASSYAGPSTEAFF. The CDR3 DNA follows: TGTGCCAGCAGTTACGCGGGGCCTAGCACTGAAGCTTTCTTT.

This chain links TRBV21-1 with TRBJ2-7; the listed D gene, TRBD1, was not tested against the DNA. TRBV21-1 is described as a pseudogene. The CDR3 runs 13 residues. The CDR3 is CASSGRDGYEQYF. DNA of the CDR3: TGTGCCAGCAGCGGCCGGGACGGCTACGAGCAGTACTTC.

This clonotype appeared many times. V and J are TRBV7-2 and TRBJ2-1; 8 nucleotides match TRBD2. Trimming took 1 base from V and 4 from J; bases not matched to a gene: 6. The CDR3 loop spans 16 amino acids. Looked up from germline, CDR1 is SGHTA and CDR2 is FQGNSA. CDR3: CASSLGWASGYNEQFF. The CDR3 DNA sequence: TGTGCCAGCAGCTTAGGTTGGGCTAGCGGGTACAATGAGCAGTTCTTC.

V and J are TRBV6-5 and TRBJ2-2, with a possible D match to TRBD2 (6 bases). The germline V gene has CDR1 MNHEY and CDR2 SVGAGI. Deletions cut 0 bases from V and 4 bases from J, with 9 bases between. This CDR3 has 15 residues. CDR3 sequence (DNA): TGTGCCAGCAGTTACTCCGTGGAGGGCACCGGGGAGCTGTTTTTT. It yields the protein CASSYSVEGTGELFF.

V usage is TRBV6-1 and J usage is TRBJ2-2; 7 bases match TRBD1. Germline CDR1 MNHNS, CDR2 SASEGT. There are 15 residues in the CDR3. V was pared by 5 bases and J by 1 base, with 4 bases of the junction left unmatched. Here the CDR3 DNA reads TGTGCCAGCAGTCAGACAGGGATGAACACCGGGGAGCTGTTTTTT. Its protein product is CASSQTGMNTGELFF.

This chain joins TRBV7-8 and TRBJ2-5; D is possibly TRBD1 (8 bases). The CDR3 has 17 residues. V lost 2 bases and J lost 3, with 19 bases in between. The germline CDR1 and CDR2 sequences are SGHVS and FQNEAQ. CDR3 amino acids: CASSLTPGQAGEETQYF. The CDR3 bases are TGTGCCAGCAGCTTAACACCGGGACAGGCGGGGGAAGAGACCCAGTACTTC.

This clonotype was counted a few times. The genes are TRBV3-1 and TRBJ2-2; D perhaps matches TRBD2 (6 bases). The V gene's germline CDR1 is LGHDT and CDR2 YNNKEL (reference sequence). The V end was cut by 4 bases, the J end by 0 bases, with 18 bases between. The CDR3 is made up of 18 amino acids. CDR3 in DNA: TGTGCCAGCAGCCCGCCTCCCCGGGAGTTCGCGAACACCGGGGAGCTGTTTTTT. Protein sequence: CASSPPPREFANTGELFF. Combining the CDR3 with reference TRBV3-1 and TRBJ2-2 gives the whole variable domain DTAVSQTPKYLVTQMGNDKSIKCEQNLGHDTMYWYKQDSKKFLKIMFSYNNKELIINETVPNRFSPKSPDKAHLNLHINSLELGDSAVYFCASSPPPREFANTGELFFGEGSRLTVL.

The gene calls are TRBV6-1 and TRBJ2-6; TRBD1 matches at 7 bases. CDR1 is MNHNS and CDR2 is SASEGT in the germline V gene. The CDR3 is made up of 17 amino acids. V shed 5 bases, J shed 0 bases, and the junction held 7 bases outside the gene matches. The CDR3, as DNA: TGTGCCAGCAGTCGGACAGGCGATAGCTCTGGGGCCAACGTCCTGACTTTC. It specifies CASSRTGDSSGANVLTF.

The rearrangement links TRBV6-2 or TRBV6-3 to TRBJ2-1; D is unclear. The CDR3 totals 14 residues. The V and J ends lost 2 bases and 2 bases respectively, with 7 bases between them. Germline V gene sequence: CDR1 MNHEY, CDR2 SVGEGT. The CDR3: CASSYVGTYNEQFF. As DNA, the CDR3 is TGTGCCAGCAGTTACGTGGGAACCTACAATGAGCAGTTCTTC.

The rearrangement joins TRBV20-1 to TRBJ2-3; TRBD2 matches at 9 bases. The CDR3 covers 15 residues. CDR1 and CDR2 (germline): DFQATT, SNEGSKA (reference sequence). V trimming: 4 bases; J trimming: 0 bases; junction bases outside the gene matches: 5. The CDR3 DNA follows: TGCAGTGCTAACCCTAGCGGGGTGAGCACAGATACGCAGTATTTT. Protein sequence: CSANPSGVSTDTQYF.

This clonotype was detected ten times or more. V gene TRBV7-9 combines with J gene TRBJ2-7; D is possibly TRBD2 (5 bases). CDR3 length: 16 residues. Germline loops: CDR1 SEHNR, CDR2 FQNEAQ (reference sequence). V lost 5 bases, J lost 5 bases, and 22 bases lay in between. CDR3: CASSRATTGTHNEQYF. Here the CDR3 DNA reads TGTGCCAGCAGCCGCGCGACGACGGGAACTCACAACGAGCAGTACTTC.

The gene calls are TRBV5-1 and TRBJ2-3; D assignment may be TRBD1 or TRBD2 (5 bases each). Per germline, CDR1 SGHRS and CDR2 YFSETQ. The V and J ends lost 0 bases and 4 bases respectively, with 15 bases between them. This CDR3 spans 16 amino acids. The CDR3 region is CASSLARVGTPDTQYF. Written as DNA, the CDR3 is TGCGCCAGCAGCTTGGCCAGAGTTGGGACCCCAGATACGCAGTATTTT.

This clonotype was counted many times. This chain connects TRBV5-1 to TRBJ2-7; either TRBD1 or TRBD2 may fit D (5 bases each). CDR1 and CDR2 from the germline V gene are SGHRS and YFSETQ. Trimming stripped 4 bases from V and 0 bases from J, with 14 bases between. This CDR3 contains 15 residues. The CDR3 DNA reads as TGCGCCAGCAGCCCGGGGACGGAAATCTCCTACGAGCAGTACTTC. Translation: CASSPGTEISYEQYF.

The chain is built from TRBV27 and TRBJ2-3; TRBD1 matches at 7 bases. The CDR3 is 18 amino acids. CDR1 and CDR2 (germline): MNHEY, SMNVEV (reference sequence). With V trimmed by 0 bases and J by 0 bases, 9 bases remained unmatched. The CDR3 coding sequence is TGTGCCAGCAGTTTATCCCCACCGACAGGGTGGAGCACAGATACGCAGTATTTT. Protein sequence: CASSLSPPTGWSTDTQYF.

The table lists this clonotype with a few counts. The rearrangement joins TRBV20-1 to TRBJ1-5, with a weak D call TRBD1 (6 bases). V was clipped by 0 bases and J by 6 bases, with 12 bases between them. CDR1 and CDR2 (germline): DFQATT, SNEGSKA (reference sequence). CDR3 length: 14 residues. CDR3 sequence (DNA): TGCAGTGCTAGAGAAGGGGGGGGTGGTCAGCCCCAGCATTTT. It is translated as CSAREGGGGQPQHF.

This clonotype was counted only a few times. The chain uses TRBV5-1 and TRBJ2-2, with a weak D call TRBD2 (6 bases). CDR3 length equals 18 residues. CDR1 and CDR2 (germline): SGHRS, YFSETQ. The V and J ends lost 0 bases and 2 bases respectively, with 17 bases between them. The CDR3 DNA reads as TGCGCCAGCAGCTTGGCCCTACAGCCCGGGAGCAACACCGGGGAGCTGTTTTTT. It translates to CASSLALQPGSNTGELFF.

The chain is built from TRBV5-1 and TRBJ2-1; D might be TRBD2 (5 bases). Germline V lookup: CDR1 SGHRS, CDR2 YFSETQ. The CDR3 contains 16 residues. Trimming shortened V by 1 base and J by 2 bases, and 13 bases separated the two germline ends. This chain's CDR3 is CASSLMRRPPYNEQFF. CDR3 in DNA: TGCGCCAGCAGCTTGATGCGGAGGCCCCCCTACAATGAGCAGTTCTTC.